Following are 25 T cell receptor beta chains from one sample sequenced in a study of T cell changes during pregnancy in multiple sclerosis. Sequencing was performed with immunoSEQ multiplex PCR; in TCRdb, only in-frame clones are kept and a portion is missing. The table has roughly 50,000 clones, 85% to 95% seen once. The specimen was CD4+ T cells from peripheral blood mononuclear cells, collected in the third trimester of pregnancy. The receptors come from a female donor with multiple sclerosis, enrolled in a pregnancy study.

This rearrangement joins TRBV5-5 to TRBJ1-4; 7 bases map to TRBD1. The CDR3 has 12 residues. Trimming cost V 4 bases and J 8 bases; bases outside gene matches: 2. Per the germline V gene, CDR1 is SGHKS and CDR2 is YYEKEE (reference sequence). The CDR3 is CASSPDREKLFF. The CDR3 nucleotides read TGTGCCAGCAGCCCGGACAGGGAAAAACTGTTTTTT.

In its sample, this clone was seen once. The V gene is TRBV5-5, the J gene TRBJ1-3; D perhaps matches TRBD1 (5 bases). V lost 0 bases and J lost 7, with 14 bases in between. The V gene's germline CDR1 is SGHKS and CDR2 YYEKEE (reference sequence). The CDR3 runs 15 residues. CDR3 nucleotide sequence: TGTGCCAGCAGCTTGGTAGGGGCTAAGGGGAACACCATATATTTT. Its translation is CASSLVGAKGNTIYF.

This sequence joins TRBV19 and TRBJ2-5; TRBD2 might be the D (5 bases). Germline-derived CDR1 and CDR2 are LNHDA and SQIVND (reference sequence). The ends were cut back, 3 bases at V and 0 bases at J, with 11 bases in the middle. The CDR3 consists of 15 residues. The CDR3 region is CASSIGGMYQETQYF. In nucleotides, the CDR3 is TGTGCCAGTAGTATCGGAGGCATGTACCAAGAGACCCAGTACTTC.

This rearrangement joins TRBV4-3 to TRBJ2-7; D not certain. Trimming removed 1 base from V and 1 base from J, with 11 bases in between. The CDR3 runs 15 residues. Germline assignment: CDR1 LGHNA and CDR2 YSLEER. CDR3 sequence reads: CASSQGPLGSYEQYF. DNA of the CDR3: TGCGCCAGCAGCCAAGGACCTCTAGGATCCTACGAGCAGTACTTC.

The genes are TRBV6-4 and TRBJ2-1; the D is unclear. The CDR3 runs to 15 residues. V was shortened by 0 bases and J by 6 bases, with 12 bases between the two germline ends. Germline V gene data show CDR1 as MRHNA and CDR2 as SNTAGT. CDR3 in DNA: TGTGCCAGCAGTGACTCGGCCGCCTCCCCCAATGAGCAGTTCTTC. This gives the protein CASSDSAASPNEQFF.

V gene TRBV2 combines with J gene TRBJ1-5; 7 nucleotides match TRBD1. With 5 bases clipped from V and 7 bases from J, the junction kept 8 bases outside the gene matches. The CDR3 runs 14 residues. The germline V gene has CDR1 SNHLY and CDR2 FYNNEI. Here the CDR3 DNA reads TGTGCCAGCAGTCGTAGGACAGGATTACAGCCCCAGCATTTT. Translated, it gives CASSRRTGLQPQHF.

The chain couples TRBV9 to TRBJ2-3; 8 positions match TRBD2. Germline lookup yields CDR1 SGDLS and CDR2 YYNGEE. The CDR3 length is 16 residues. Trimming cost V 3 bases and J 6 bases; bases outside gene matches: 12. CDR3 sequence: CASSATSGLGGDTQYF. CDR3 DNA sequence: TGTGCCAGCAGCGCCACCTCGGGACTAGGAGGCGATACGCAGTATTTT.

The gene calls are TRBV5-1 and TRBJ2-1; 7 nucleotides agree with TRBD2. Looked up from germline, CDR1 is SGHRS and CDR2 is YFSETQ. V shed 2 bases, J shed 3 bases, and the junction held 5 bases outside the gene matches. CDR3 length equals 15 residues. The DNA of the CDR3 is TGCGCCAGCAGCTTAGGGACTACATACTACAATGAGCAGTTCTTC. This codes for CASSLGTTYYNEQFF.

V usage is TRBV28 and J usage is TRBJ2-1; 8 bases line up with TRBD2. V shed 8 bases and J 1 base; nucleotides not matched to a gene: 7. The germline V gene encodes CDR1 MDHEN and CDR2 SYDVKM. The CDR3 runs 15 residues. CDR3 protein: CASENPGGSYNEQFF. The DNA for the CDR3 is TGTGCCAGCGAGAACCCGGGAGGGTCCTACAATGAGCAGTTCTTC.

The sample holds a few counts of this clone. The chain joins TRBV27 to TRBJ1-1; D might be TRBD1 (6 bases). CDR1 is MNHEY and CDR2 is SMNVEV in the germline V gene (reference sequence). There are 15 residues in the CDR3. Trimming cost V 0 bases and J 0 bases, with 8 bases left between them. The CDR3 sequence: CASSLSGQMNTEAFF. For the CDR3, the DNA is TGTGCCAGCAGTTTATCCGGACAGATGAACACTGAAGCTTTCTTT.

This chain links TRBV19 with TRBJ2-7; 11 bases are a match to TRBD2. This CDR3 is 14 amino acids long. V shed 6 bases and J 4 bases; nucleotides not matched to a gene: 5. The germline V gene encodes CDR1 LNHDA and CDR2 SQIVND (reference sequence). DNA for the CDR3: TGTGCCAGTAGCTCCACTAGCGGGAGATACGAGCAGTACTTC. Protein: CASSSTSGRYEQYF.

This chain uses TRBV5-1 with TRBJ2-5; 10 positions match TRBD2. The trim removed 5 bases at V and 5 bases at J, leaving 12 bases unmatched. Germline values: CDR1 SGHRS, CDR2 YFSETQ. The CDR3 length is 16 residues. In nucleotides, the CDR3 is TGCGCCAGCAGGGAGAGGTCTAGCGGGAGTGTGGAGACCCAGTACTTC. Residues: CASRERSSGSVETQYF.

The rearrangement links TRBV28 to TRBJ2-7; D may be TRBD2 (6 bases). V lost 6 bases and J 4 bases, leaving 19 bases between the germline ends. Germline CDR1 reads MDHEN; CDR2 reads SYDVKM. The CDR3 has 15 residues. The CDR3 coding sequence is TGTGCCAGCAGCCCTTTTGGGGGGATGGGGTACGAGCAGTACTTC. It translates to CASSPFGGMGYEQYF.

V gene TRBV9 combines with J gene TRBJ2-2; 7 nucleotides line up with TRBD1. This CDR3 is built from 15 residues. V was clipped by 1 base and J by 6 bases; unmatched bases: 6. Germline V gene lookup returns CDR1 SGDLS and CDR2 YYNGEE. For the CDR3, the DNA is TGTGCCAGCAGCGTAACACAGGGGTGGGCCGGGGAGCTGTTTTTT. It yields the protein CASSVTQGWAGELFF.

The rearrangement joins TRBV5-1 to TRBJ1-4, with D perhaps TRBD1 (6 bases). Germline V gives CDR1 SGHRS, CDR2 YFSETQ. V dropped 2 bases and J dropped 2 bases, with 7 bases sitting between them. There are 14 residues in the CDR3. The CDR3 coding sequence is TGCGCCAGCAGCTTACAGGGCACTAATGAAAAACTGTTTTTT. Encoded protein: CASSLQGTNEKLFF.

This clone was recorded a few times. The V call is TRBV5-1, the J call TRBJ1-1; 7 bases are shared with TRBD1. The CDR3 runs to 12 residues. The germline V gene encodes CDR1 SGHRS and CDR2 YFSETQ. V was pared by 5 bases and J by 6 bases, with 4 bases of the junction left unmatched. CDR3 amino acids: CASSFDRAEAFF. The CDR3 DNA sequence: TGCGCCAGCAGTTTCGACAGGGCTGAAGCTTTCTTT.

This clone has only one observation. The chain recombines TRBV4-1 with TRBJ2-3, with TRBD2 matching 7 bases. V shed 3 bases, J shed 4 bases, and the junction held 4 bases outside the gene matches. This CDR3 is 14 amino acids long. Germline V gene lookup returns CDR1 MGHRA and CDR2 YSYEKL. The chain's CDR3 is CASSHGGSPDTQYF. The CDR3 DNA follows: TGCGCCAGCAGCCATGGCGGGAGCCCAGATACGCAGTATTTT.

This chain joins TRBV2 and TRBJ2-7; TRBD1 aligns across 8 bases. The V gene's germline CDR1 is SNHLY and CDR2 FYNNEI. Germline trimming cut 2 bases from V and 4 bases from J; bases unmatched to any gene: 13. CDR3 size: 17 residues. The CDR3 loop reads CASSEPGQVYPMYEQYF. In DNA form, the CDR3 reads TGTGCCAGCAGTGAACCGGGACAGGTCTACCCGATGTACGAGCAGTACTTC. The full variable domain, its missing parts supplied by reference TRBV2 and TRBJ2-7, is EPEVTQTPSHQVTQMGQEVILRCVPISNHLYFYWYRQILGQKVEFLVSFYNNEISEKSEIFDDQFSVERPDGSNFTLKIRSTKLEDSAMYFCASSEPGQVYPMYEQYFGPGTRLTVT.

The V call is TRBV4-1, the J call TRBJ2-7; D might be TRBD1 (6 bases). Trimming stripped 1 base from V and 9 bases from J, with 10 bases between. The CDR3 has 12 residues. In germline, CDR1 is MGHRA, CDR2 YSYEKL. CDR3 DNA sequence: TGCGCCAGCAGCCAAGTAGGGGGTTGGCAGTACTTC. This translates into CASSQVGGWQYF.

V usage is TRBV28 and J usage is TRBJ2-4; the D gene is possibly TRBD2 (6 bases). The V gene lost 3 bases and the J gene lost 0 bases, with 9 bases spanning the gap. The germline V gene has CDR1 MDHEN and CDR2 SYDVKM. This CDR3 has 15 residues. CDR3 DNA: TGTGCCAGCAGTTTGGGGGGTTTAGCCAAAAACATTCAGTACTTC. Protein product: CASSLGGLAKNIQYF.

The chain carries TRBV28 and TRBJ1-1; 9 bases align to TRBD1. Trimming removed 8 bases from V and 0 bases from J; junction bases left unmatched: 10. Germline loops: CDR1 MDHEN, CDR2 SYDVKM. The CDR3 runs 16 residues. The CDR3 is CASRGTGIFMNTEAFF. In DNA form, the CDR3 reads TGTGCCAGCCGTGGGACAGGGATCTTCATGAACACTGAAGCTTTCTTT. The full variable domain, rest sourced from reference TRBV28 and TRBJ1-1, is DVKVTQSSRYLVKRTGEKVFLECVQDMDHENMFWYRQDPGLGLRLIYFSYDVKMKEKGDIPEGYSVSREKKERFSLILESASTNQTSMYLCASRGTGIFMNTEAFFGQGTRLTVV.

The chain links TRBV6-5 to TRBJ2-5; D might be TRBD1 (7 bases). The CDR3 contains 15 residues. V was trimmed by 4 bases and J by 1 base, leaving 13 bases between them. The germline V gene encodes CDR1 MNHEY and CDR2 SVGAGI. The CDR3 loop reads CASSSQGGSQETQYF. The CDR3 coding sequence is TGTGCCAGCAGTTCCCAGGGGGGCTCCCAAGAGACCCAGTACTTC.

The chain uses TRBV18 and TRBJ1-1; 7 positions agree with TRBD1. Germline CDR1 is KGHSH and CDR2 is LQKENI. V lost 2 bases to trimming and J lost 6 bases; unmatched junction nucleotides: 9. CDR3 length: 15 amino acids. CDR3: CASSPLQGTLSEAFF. The CDR3 DNA sequence: TGTGCCAGCTCACCATTACAGGGGACACTATCTGAAGCTTTCTTT.

The V and J genes are TRBV11-3 and TRBJ2-7, with TRBD2 matching 7 bases. V lost 3 bases and J lost 6; bases outside the gene matches: 11. CDR1 SGHNT and CDR2 YENEEA come from the germline V gene. The CDR3 contains 15 residues. CDR3 nucleotide sequence: TGTGCCAGCAGCTTCTCCTTCAGGACTAGGTTCGAGCAGTACTTC. It is translated as CASSFSFRTRFEQYF.

The V call is TRBV5-1, the J call TRBJ2-2, with 8 nucleotides matching TRBD2. CDR3 length equals 17 residues. The germline V gene has CDR1 SGHRS and CDR2 YFSETQ. V lost 7 bases, J lost 7 bases, and 18 bases stayed unmatched. The CDR3 bases are TGCGCCAGCTCCCAGCAGCGTAGCGGGACCTCAATCGGGGAGCTGTTTTTT. Protein sequence: CASSQQRSGTSIGELFF.